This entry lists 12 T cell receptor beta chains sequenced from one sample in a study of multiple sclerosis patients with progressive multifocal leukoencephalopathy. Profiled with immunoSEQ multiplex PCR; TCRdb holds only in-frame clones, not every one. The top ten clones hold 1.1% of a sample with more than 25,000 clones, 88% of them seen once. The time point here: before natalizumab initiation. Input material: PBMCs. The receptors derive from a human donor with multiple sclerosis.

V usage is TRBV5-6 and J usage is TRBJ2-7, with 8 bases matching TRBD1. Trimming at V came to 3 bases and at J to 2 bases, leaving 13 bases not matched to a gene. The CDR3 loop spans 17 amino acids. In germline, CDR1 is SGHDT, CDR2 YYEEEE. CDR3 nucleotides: TGTGCCAGCAGCTCGGGACAGGAGGGCCCTTTAACCTACGAGCAGTACTTC. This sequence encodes CASSSGQEGPLTYEQYF.

CDR3 residues: CASSSNRDPRETQYF. In nucleotides, the CDR3 is TGTGCCAGCAGCTCTAACCGGGACCCCCGGGAGACCCAGTACTTC. V is TRBV7-8 and J is TRBJ2-5; the D gene could be TRBD1 or TRBD2 (5 bases each). V shed 4 bases and J shed 5 bases, with 17 bases lying between them. The CDR3 loop spans 15 amino acids. Germline V lookup: CDR1 SGHVS, CDR2 FQNEAQ.

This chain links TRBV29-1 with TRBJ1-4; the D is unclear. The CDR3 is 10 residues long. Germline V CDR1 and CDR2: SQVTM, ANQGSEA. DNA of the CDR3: TGCACAGTTTGGGATGAAAAACTGTTTTTT. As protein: CTVWDEKLFF.

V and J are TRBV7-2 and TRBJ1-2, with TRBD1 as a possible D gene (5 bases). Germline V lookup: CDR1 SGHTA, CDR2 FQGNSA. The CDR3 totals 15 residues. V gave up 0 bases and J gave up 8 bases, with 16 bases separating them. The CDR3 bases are TGTGCCAGCAGCTTAGCTCTGGGGGTCTGGCAAGGCTACACCTTC. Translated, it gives CASSLALGVWQGYTF.

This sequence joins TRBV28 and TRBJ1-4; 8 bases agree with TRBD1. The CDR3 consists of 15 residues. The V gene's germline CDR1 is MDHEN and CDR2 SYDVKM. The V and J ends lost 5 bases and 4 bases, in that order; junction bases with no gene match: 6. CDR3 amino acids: CASSPWGQVNEKLFF. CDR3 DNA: TGTGCCAGCAGTCCATGGGGACAGGTTAATGAAAAACTGTTTTTT.

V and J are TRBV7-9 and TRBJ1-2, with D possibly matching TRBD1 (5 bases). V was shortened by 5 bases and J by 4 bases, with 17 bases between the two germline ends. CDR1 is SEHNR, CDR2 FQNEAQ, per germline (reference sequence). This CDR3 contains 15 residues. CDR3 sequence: CASSRTRAGPYGYTF. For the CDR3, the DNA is TGTGCCAGCAGCCGAACGCGAGCAGGGCCCTATGGCTACACCTTC.

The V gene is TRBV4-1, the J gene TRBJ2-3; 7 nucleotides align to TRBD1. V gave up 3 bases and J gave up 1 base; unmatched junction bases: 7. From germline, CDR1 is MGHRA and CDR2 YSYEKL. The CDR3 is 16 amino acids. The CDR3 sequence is CASSQGKTGRTDTQYF. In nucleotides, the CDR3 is TGCGCCAGCAGCCAGGGTAAGACAGGGCGCACAGATACGCAGTATTTT.

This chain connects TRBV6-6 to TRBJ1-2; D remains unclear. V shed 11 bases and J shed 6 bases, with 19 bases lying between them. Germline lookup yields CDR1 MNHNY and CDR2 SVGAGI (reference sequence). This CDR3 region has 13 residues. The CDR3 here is CALQQRPKDGYTF. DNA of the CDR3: TGTGCCCTACAGCAGCGCCCGAAGGATGGCTACACCTTC.

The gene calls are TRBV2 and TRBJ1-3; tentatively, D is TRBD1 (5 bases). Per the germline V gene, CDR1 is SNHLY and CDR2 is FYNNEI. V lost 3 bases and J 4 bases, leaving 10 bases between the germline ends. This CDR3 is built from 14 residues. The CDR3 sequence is CASSDRGVGNTIYF. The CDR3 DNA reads TGTGCCAGCAGTGATCGAGGGGTGGGAAACACCATATATTTT.

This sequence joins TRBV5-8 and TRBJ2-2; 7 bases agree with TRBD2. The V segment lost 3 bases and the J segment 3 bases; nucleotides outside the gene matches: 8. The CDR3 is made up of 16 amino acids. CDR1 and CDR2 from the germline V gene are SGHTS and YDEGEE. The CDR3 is CASSSSGDLYTGELFF. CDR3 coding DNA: TGTGCCAGCAGCTCCAGCGGGGACCTCTACACCGGGGAGCTGTTTTTT. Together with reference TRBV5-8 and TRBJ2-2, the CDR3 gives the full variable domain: EAGVTQSPTHLIKTRGQQATLRCSPISGHTSVYWYQQALGLGLQFLLWYDEGEERNRGNFPPRFSGRQFPNYSSELNVNALELEDSALYLCASSSSGDLYTGELFFGEGSRLTVL.

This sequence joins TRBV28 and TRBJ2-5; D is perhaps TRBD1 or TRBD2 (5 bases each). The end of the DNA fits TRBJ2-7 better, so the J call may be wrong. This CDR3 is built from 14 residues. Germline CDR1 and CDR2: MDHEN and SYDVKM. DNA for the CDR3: TGTGCCAGCAGGGGGCCGGGATCGGCCTACGAGCAGTACTTC. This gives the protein CASRGPGSAYEQYF.

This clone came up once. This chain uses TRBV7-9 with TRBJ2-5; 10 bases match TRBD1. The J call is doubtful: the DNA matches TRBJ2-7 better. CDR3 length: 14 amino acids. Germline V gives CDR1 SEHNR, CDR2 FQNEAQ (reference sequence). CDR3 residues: CASSPGTGDYEQYF. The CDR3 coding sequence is TGTGCCAGCAGTCCCGGGACAGGGGACTACGAGCAGTACTTC.